This passage covers 30 T cell receptor beta chains from one sample sequenced in a study of blood T cell repertoires in COVID-19. Here immunoSEQ multiplex PCR was the method, and the copy in TCRdb shows in-frame clones only, minus some. This table has approximately 200,000 clones, roughly 85% appearing once. What was sequenced was peripheral blood. The receptors were gathered from a man aged 35 to 55 with acute or convalescent COVID-19.

The V and J genes are TRBV7-9 and TRBJ1-4; D unclear. Germline V gives CDR1 SEHNR, CDR2 FQNEAQ (reference sequence). The CDR3 sequence is 15 residues long. The V and J ends lost 0 bases and 5 bases respectively, with 10 bases between them. CDR3 loop: CASSLAGGRNEKLFF. The CDR3 coding sequence is TGTGCCAGCAGCTTAGCGGGCGGGCGAAATGAAAAACTGTTTTTT.

The genes are TRBV11-2 and TRBJ2-1; a possible D gene is TRBD2 (5 bases). This CDR3 comprises 13 residues. Germline V lookup: CDR1 SGHAT, CDR2 FQNNGV. Trimming left V 3 bases short and J 10 bases short, with 13 bases between. The CDR3 DNA is TGTGCCAGCAGCTTCCACTATTCGGGGGAGCAGTTCTTC. Translation gives CASSFHYSGEQFF.

The chain combines TRBV9 with TRBJ1-2; D is uncertain. CDR3 length equals 12 residues. Germline V gives CDR1 SGDLS, CDR2 YYNGEE. V lost 1 base to trimming and J lost 7 bases, with 8 bases between them. CDR3 in amino acids: CASSVLRGGYTF. The CDR3 nucleotides are TGTGCCAGCAGCGTATTGCGGGGTGGCTACACCTTC. Combining the CDR3 with reference TRBV9 and TRBJ1-2 gives the whole variable domain DSGVTQTPKHLITATGQRVTLRCSPRSGDLSVYWYQQSLDQGLQFLIQYYNGEERAKGNILERFSAQQFPDLHSELNLSSLELGDSALYFCASSVLRGGYTFGSGTRLTVV.

The V call is TRBV19, the J call TRBJ1-5; 7 positions match TRBD1. Germline V lookup: CDR1 LNHDA, CDR2 SQIVND (reference sequence). The V and J ends lost 4 bases and 3 bases, in that order; junction bases with no gene match: 9. CDR3 length equals 16 residues. The CDR3 coding sequence is TGTGCCAGTAGTACCCGGGACAGAGGCTCCAATCAGCCCCAGCATTTT. It specifies CASSTRDRGSNQPQHF.

The chain uses TRBV11-3 and TRBJ2-5, with D tentatively TRBD1 (5 bases). This CDR3 spans 12 amino acids. Germline assignment: CDR1 SGHNT and CDR2 YENEEA. V lost 4 bases and J 4 bases, leaving 7 bases between the germline ends. CDR3 in amino acids: CASSSGLETQYF. The DNA of the CDR3 is TGTGCCAGCAGCTCAGGGTTAGAGACCCAGTACTTC.

This chain joins TRBV3-1 (or the pseudogene TRBV3-2) and TRBJ1-1; D might be TRBD1 (5 bases). V lost 1 base, J lost 0 bases, and 9 bases lay in between. Germline V lookup: CDR1 LGHDT, CDR2 YNNKEL (reference sequence). The CDR3 consists of 15 residues. CDR3 amino acids: CASSQAGLMNTEAFF. The CDR3 DNA sequence: TGTGCCAGCAGCCAAGCAGGGCTGATGAACACTGAAGCTTTCTTT.

The V gene is TRBV19, the J gene TRBJ1-5; 7 positions agree with TRBD1. Germline trimming cut 5 bases from V and 1 base from J; bases unmatched to any gene: 5. This CDR3 comprises 15 residues. Per germline, CDR1 LNHDA and CDR2 SQIVND (reference sequence). In DNA, the CDR3 is TGTGCCAGTAGTCCCCAGGGACAGAGCAATCAGCCCCAGCATTTT. Its translation: CASSPQGQSNQPQHF. Together with reference TRBV19 and TRBJ1-5, the CDR3 gives the full variable domain: DGGITQSPKYLFRKEGQNVTLSCEQNLNHDAMYWYRQDPGQGLRLIYYSQIVNDFQKGDIAEGYSVSREKKESFPLTVTSAQKNPTAFYLCASSPQGQSNQPQHFGDGTRLSIL.

V and J are TRBV19 and TRBJ1-5, with D possibly matching TRBD1 (5 bases). CDR3 length: 15 residues. V lost 3 bases to trimming and J lost 7 bases, with 16 bases between them. Germline-derived CDR1 and CDR2 are LNHDA and SQIVND (reference sequence). CDR3 in DNA: TGTGCCAGTAGTATCATGGCAGGGTATGACCAGCCCCAGCATTTT. It is translated as CASSIMAGYDQPQHF.

V gene TRBV6-2 or TRBV6-3 combines with J gene TRBJ2-5; 12 positions match TRBD2. The CDR3 covers 15 residues. V dropped 5 bases and J dropped 5; count of bases not matched to a gene: 6. CDR1 is MNHEY, CDR2 SVGEGT, per germline. The CDR3 region is CASSGLAGSGETQYF. The CDR3 bases are TGTGCCAGCAGTGGACTAGCGGGGTCGGGGGAGACCCAGTACTTC.

This clone showed up just a few times. The rearrangement uses TRBV10-3 and TRBJ2-3, with 7 bases lining up with TRBD1. The junction had 7 bases not matched to a gene; V was cut back by 10 bases and J by 3 bases. CDR3 length equals 13 residues. Germline V gene sequence: CDR1 ENHRY, CDR2 SYGVKD. The CDR3: CASRTGQTDTQYF. CDR3 bases: TGTGCCAGCCGGACAGGCCAAACAGATACGCAGTATTTT.

The CDR3: CASRGGENEKLFF. The CDR3 nucleotides are TGTGCCAGCAGAGGGGGAGAGAATGAAAAACTGTTTTTT. The chain is built from TRBV6-5 and TRBJ1-4, with D tentatively TRBD1 (6 bases). The V gene's germline CDR1 is MNHEY and CDR2 SVGAGI. The CDR3 length is 13 residues. Trimming stripped 6 bases from V and 5 bases from J, with 10 bases between.

This chain uses TRBV5-1 with TRBJ2-2; TRBD1 aligns across 7 bases. Germline V CDR1 and CDR2: SGHRS, YFSETQ. The CDR3 covers 17 residues. V shed 5 bases and J 6 bases; nucleotides not matched to a gene: 16. CDR3 protein: CASRFETTGARSGELFF. The CDR3 nucleotides are TGCGCCAGCAGATTCGAAACTACAGGGGCTCGGTCCGGGGAGCTGTTTTTT.

The rearrangement links TRBV30 to TRBJ1-2, with D possibly matching TRBD1 (6 bases). The germline CDR1 and CDR2 sequences are GTSNPN and SVGIG (reference sequence). Trimming pared 5 bases from V and 3 bases from J, leaving 16 bases between. This CDR3 has 14 residues. The DNA of the CDR3 is TGTGCCTGGCAAAACAGGGTCCAGGACTATGGCTACACCTTC. It translates to CAWQNRVQDYGYTF.

In its sample, this clone was seen a few times. The rearrangement uses TRBV5-5 and TRBJ1-2, with TRBD1 matching over 8 bases. Germline CDR1 reads SGHKS; CDR2 reads YYEKEE (reference sequence). The V gene end was trimmed by 3 bases and the J gene end by 4 bases; junction bases not matched to a gene: 5. The CDR3 is 14 residues long. CDR3: CASSSGTGFYGYTF. The CDR3 DNA is TGTGCCAGCAGCTCCGGGACAGGCTTCTATGGCTACACCTTC.

The genes are TRBV7-9 and TRBJ1-1, with D uncertain. The germline V gene has CDR1 SEHNR and CDR2 FQNEAQ (reference sequence). The CDR3 contains 14 residues. V lost 7 bases to trimming and J lost 3 bases, with 15 bases between them. The CDR3 coding sequence is TGTGCCAGCAAATTTCAGGAGAGGGACACTGAAGCTTTCTTT. Residues: CASKFQERDTEAFF. Full variable domain (missing parts from reference TRBV7-9 and TRBJ1-1): DTGVSQNPRHKITKRGQNVTFRCDPISEHNRLYWYRQTLGQGPEFLTYFQNEAQLEKSRLLSDRFSAERPKGSFSTLEIQRTEQGDSAMYLCASKFQERDTEAFFGQGTRLTVV.

The chain uses TRBV7-6 and TRBJ1-5, with D possibly being TRBD1 (5 bases). Trimming took off 5 bases at V and 10 bases at J, with 18 bases between the two ends. This CDR3 has 14 amino acids. The germline V gene encodes CDR1 SGHVS and CDR2 FNYEAQ. The CDR3 region is CASSPETGSRPQHF. The CDR3, as DNA: TGTGCCAGCAGCCCAGAAACAGGCTCGCGACCCCAGCATTTT.

V gene TRBV6-5 combines with J gene TRBJ1-2; the match to TRBD1 covers 8 bases. The V gene's germline CDR1 is MNHEY and CDR2 SVGAGI. The CDR3 has 14 amino acids. V was clipped by 0 bases and J by 8 bases; unmatched bases: 5. Written as DNA, the CDR3 is TGTGCCAGCAGTTACTCCGGACAGGGAGAAGGCTACACCTTC. This translates into CASSYSGQGEGYTF.

This clone occurred once. This sequence joins TRBV7-2 and TRBJ1-3, with D maybe TRBD1 (6 bases). CDR3 length: 13 residues. Trimming took off 8 bases at V and 4 bases at J, with 12 bases between the two ends. Germline V gene lookup returns CDR1 SGHTA and CDR2 FQGNSA. This CDR3 reads CASQAGGGNTIYF. For the CDR3, the DNA is TGTGCCAGCCAGGCGGGGGGCGGAAACACCATATATTTT.

V usage is TRBV5-6 and J usage is TRBJ1-6, with D perhaps TRBD1 (6 bases). CDR1 and CDR2 from the germline V gene are SGHDT and YYEEEE. The CDR3 loop spans 15 amino acids. Trimming shortened V by 2 bases and J by 7 bases, and 13 bases separated the two germline ends. DNA of the CDR3: TGTGCCAGCAGCTTAAATGCTCAGGGGAATTCACCCCTCCACTTT. Its translation: CASSLNAQGNSPLHF.

In this sample, this clone turned up once. The rearrangement uses TRBV30 and TRBJ1-4; the match to TRBD1 covers 10 bases. Germline V gene sequence: CDR1 GTSNPN, CDR2 SVGIG (reference sequence). V lost 6 bases, J lost 5 bases, and 3 bases stayed unmatched. The CDR3 totals 13 residues. The DNA of the CDR3 is TGTGCCTGCTCGGACAGGGGGAATGAAAAACTGTTTTTT. Translating gives CACSDRGNEKLFF. The variable domain in full, with the rest retrieved from reference TRBV30 and TRBJ1-4, is SQTIHQWPATLVQPVGSPLSLECTVEGTSNPNLYWYRQAAGRGLQLLFYSVGIGQISSEVPQNLSASRPQDRQFILSSKKLLLSDSGFYLCACSDRGNEKLFFGSGTQLSVL.

This clone was observed once. V is TRBV27 and J is TRBJ1-2; D possibly corresponds to TRBD1 (6 bases). The CDR3 covers 13 residues. In germline, CDR1 is MNHEY, CDR2 SMNVEV (reference sequence). V was pared by 3 bases and J by 8 bases, with 13 bases between. The CDR3 DNA follows: TGTGCCAGCAGTTTTGATTCCAGGGGAGGCTACACCTTC. As protein: CASSFDSRGGYTF.

This sequence joins TRBV7-3 and TRBJ2-3; weak D call: TRBD2 (5 bases). V was shortened by 1 base and J by 4 bases, with 9 bases between the two germline ends. Germline CDR1 and CDR2: SGHTA and FQGTGA. This CDR3 region has 14 residues. CDR3 residues: CASSLIAGADTQYF. As DNA, the CDR3 is TGTGCCAGCAGCTTAATCGCGGGTGCAGATACGCAGTATTTT. Looking up the rest from reference TRBV7-3 and TRBJ2-3 gives the full variable domain: GAGVSQTPSNKVTEKGKYVELRCDPISGHTALYWYRQSLGQGPEFLIYFQGTGAADDSGLPNDRFFAVRPEGSVSTLKIQRTERGDSAVYLCASSLIAGADTQYFGPGTRLTVL.

The chain recombines TRBV5-4 with TRBJ2-2; D gene uncertain. Between the trimmed V and J ends, which lost 4 bases and 4 bases, there was a span of 14 bases. The CDR3 has 15 residues. CDR1 is SGHNT and CDR2 is YYREEE in the germline V gene (reference sequence). The CDR3 is CASSTDAGLTGELFF. CDR3 coding DNA: TGTGCCAGCAGCACTGACGCAGGCCTCACCGGGGAGCTGTTTTTT.

The chain links TRBV5-1 to TRBJ2-7, with 7 nucleotides matching TRBD2. V lost 0 bases to trimming and J lost 3 bases; unmatched junction nucleotides: 12. Germline V gene lookup returns CDR1 SGHRS and CDR2 YFSETQ. This CDR3 has 17 amino acids. The CDR3 loop is CASSLASGGYVLYEQYF. CDR3 DNA sequence: TGCGCCAGCAGCTTGGCCTCCGGGGGGTATGTCCTCTACGAGCAGTACTTC. Full variable domain (outside the CDR3, taken from reference TRBV5-1 and TRBJ2-7): KAGVTQTPRYLIKTRGQQVTLSCSPISGHRSVSWYQQTPGQGLQFLFEYFSETQRNKGNFPGRFSGRQFSNSRSEMNVSTLELGDSALYLCASSLASGGYVLYEQYFGPGTRLTVT.

The rearrangement links TRBV18 to TRBJ1-6; 7 bases fit TRBD1. Germline-derived CDR1 and CDR2 are KGHSH and LQKENI. The CDR3 is made up of 15 amino acids. V lost 4 bases and J lost 5; bases outside the gene matches: 5. CDR3 in amino acids: CASSQGAGNNSPLHF. The CDR3, as DNA: TGTGCCAGCTCACAGGGGGCAGGGAATAATTCACCCCTCCACTTT.

This clone appeared a single time. V is TRBV5-8 and J is TRBJ1-1; D may be TRBD1 (5 bases). The germline gives CDR1 SGHTS, CDR2 YDEGEE. V gave up 2 bases and J gave up 1 base, with 9 bases separating them. The CDR3 has 14 residues. The CDR3 DNA reads TGTGCCAGCAGCTTAGGGGCAGCGAACACTGAAGCTTTCTTT. It is translated as CASSLGAANTEAFF.

The J gene is TRBJ1-3, the V gene TRBV5-1; no definite D call. This CDR3 region has 17 residues. The germline V gene encodes CDR1 SGHRS and CDR2 YFSETQ. V was trimmed by 4 bases and J by 0 bases, leaving 17 bases between them. The CDR3 here is CASSLLGRPSSGNTIYF. The CDR3 DNA reads TGCGCCAGCAGCCTCTTAGGCAGGCCAAGCTCTGGAAACACCATATATTTT.

The CDR3 bases are TGTGCCACCCAATATGTGACAGGGAGTGGGGATTCACCCCTCCACTTT. Its translation: CATQYVTGSGDSPLHF. The chain employs TRBV6-6 and TRBJ1-6; 7 nucleotides agree with TRBD1. The V gene end was trimmed by 10 bases and the J gene end by 8 bases; junction bases not matched to a gene: 17. The CDR3 totals 16 residues. CDR1 and CDR2 (germline): MNHNY, SVGAGI (reference sequence).

The CDR3 loop reads CASSFLGQAFETQYF. DNA for the CDR3: TGCGCCAGCAGCTTCCTCGGACAGGCTTTTGAGACCCAGTACTTC. The rearrangement links TRBV5-1 to TRBJ2-5, with 7 bases identical to TRBD1. Unmatched junction bases numbered 9, after V lost 2 bases and J lost 5 bases. This CDR3 region has 15 residues. Germline-derived CDR1 and CDR2 are SGHRS and YFSETQ. The full variable domain, completed using reference TRBV5-1 and TRBJ2-5, is KAGVTQTPRYLIKTRGQQVTLSCSPISGHRSVSWYQQTPGQGLQFLFEYFSETQRNKGNFPGRFSGRQFSNSRSEMNVSTLELGDSALYLCASSFLGQAFETQYFGPGTRLLVL.

This clone was counted between two and nine times. V gene TRBV19 combines with J gene TRBJ1-2; TRBD1 might be the D (5 bases). The V gene lost 6 bases and the J gene lost 4 bases, with 12 bases spanning the gap. This CDR3 region has 13 residues. Germline CDR1 is LNHDA and CDR2 is SQIVND (reference sequence). This CDR3 reads CASRGRGSYGYTF. The CDR3 DNA follows: TGTGCCAGTAGGGGAAGGGGATCCTATGGCTACACCTTC.